These 5 T cell receptor beta chains came from one sample sequenced in a study of T cell repertoires in cytomegalovirus infection. Each CDR3 protein is one row after TCRdb ran MiXCR on the reads. The sample lists about 890,000 distinct CDR3 sequences, around a third occurring once. No antigens are known for them. Sequencing used cultured CD8+ T cells from PBMCs, obtained from culture after CMV antigen stimulation. The receptors here all came from a human donor in good health (CMV status not recorded). Some clones in this sample may be carry-over from other donors' samples.

The sample holds many counts of this clonotype. The chain carries TRBV7-2 and TRBJ2-3; 11 positions agree with TRBD2. The germline gives CDR1 SGHTA, CDR2 FQGNSA. The CDR3 is 14 residues long. Trimming removed 4 bases from V and 3 bases from J; junction bases left unmatched: 0. Here the CDR3 DNA reads TGTGCCAGCAGCTGGACTAGCGGGACAGATACGCAGTATTTT. Translating gives CASSWTSGTDTQYF.

The chain has TRBV7-9 and TRBJ1-3; TRBD1 matches at 11 bases. The J segment lost 2 bases and the V segment lost 4 bases, leaving 1 base of the junction unmatched. The germline CDR1 and CDR2 sequences are SEHNR and FQNEAQ (reference sequence). The CDR3 length is 15 residues. The CDR3 protein is CASSWGQGAGNTIYF. The CDR3 DNA follows: TGTGCCAGCAGCTGGGGACAGGGGGCTGGAAACACCATATATTTT.

V and J are TRBV6-1 and TRBJ2-5; TRBD2 matches 8 bases. Trimming took 8 bases from V and 2 from J; bases not matched to a gene: 7. Germline CDR1 is MNHNS and CDR2 is SASEGT. The CDR3 spans 14 residues. Here the CDR3 reads CASEEPGGQETQYF. The CDR3 DNA is TGTGCCAGCGAGGAGCCGGGGGGGCAAGAGACCCAGTACTTC.

This clonotype has only a few counts. The chain couples TRBV4-1 to TRBJ2-7, with D perhaps matching TRBD1 (6 bases). V shed 1 base and J shed 5 bases, with 12 bases lying between them. There are 14 residues in the CDR3. CDR1 is MGHRA and CDR2 is YSYEKL in the germline V gene. DNA for the CDR3: TGCGCCAGCAGCCAAGGCCCAGGGGCTGACGAGCAGTACTTC. Its translation: CASSQGPGADEQYF.

This chain joins TRBV28 and TRBJ1-2, with TRBD1 identical over 8 bases. CDR3 length equals 15 residues. J gave up 5 bases and V 5 bases, and 10 bases lay outside the gene matches. Germline values: CDR1 MDHEN, CDR2 SYDVKM. CDR3 coding DNA: TGTGCCAGCAGTCCAATACAGGGGGGCGGATATGGCTACACCTTC. Its translation is CASSPIQGGGYGYTF.